The source of this T cell receptor beta chain is a study of cytomegalovirus exposure and HLA in healthy donors. In the study overall: The 90 to 150 validation repertoires were produced on the same platform as the 670 or so repertoires of the first cohort. This was reported in a later analysis.

Profiled with immunoSEQ multiplex PCR; TCRdb holds only in-frame clones, not every one. Of some 130,000 clones in the sample, 84% are singletons; the top ten hold 1.4% to 1.5%. The sample comprised PBMCs. The clonotype originates from a woman in her thirties in good health and CMV-seronegative.

CDR3 nucleotide sequence: TGTGCCAGCAGCGCCAGGCAGGGAAACTATGGCTACACCTTC. This translates into CASSARQGNYGYTF. V gene TRBV9 combines with J gene TRBJ1-2; D is perhaps TRBD1 (5 bases). This CDR3 contains 14 residues. Trimming left V 3 bases short and J 2 bases short, with 11 bases between. CDR1 and CDR2 from the germline V gene are SGDLS and YYNGEE.